What follows are 12 T cell receptor beta chains derived from one specimen sequenced in a study of cytomegalovirus exposure and HLA in healthy donors. PCR was performed using 60 Vbeta and 13 Jbeta primers. Here immunoSEQ multiplex PCR was the method, and the copy in TCRdb shows in-frame clones only, minus some. The sample's table shows about 120,000 clones. Sequencing used PBMCs. The source is a man younger than 30 in good health and CMV-seronegative.

This chain connects TRBV30 to TRBJ2-1, with 11 bases lining up with TRBD2. CDR3 size: 17 residues. Trimming at V came to 0 bases and at J to 8 bases, leaving 12 bases not matched to a gene. Germline loops: CDR1 GTSNPN, CDR2 SVGIG (reference sequence). Written as DNA, the CDR3 is TGTGCCTGGAGTGTTTCTATAGCGGGGGGGCCCTTGCATGAGCAGTTCTTC. This encodes CAWSVSIAGGPLHEQFF.

V gene TRBV27 combines with J gene TRBJ2-2, with a tentative D call TRBD1 (6 bases). The CDR3 length is 14 residues. Trimming stripped 6 bases from V and 3 bases from J, with 11 bases between. Germline CDR1 and CDR2: MNHEY and SMNVEV (reference sequence). CDR3 sequence: CASRNTGYTGELFF. CDR3 DNA sequence: TGTGCCAGCAGGAACACAGGGTACACCGGGGAGCTGTTTTTT.

V and J are TRBV5-5 and TRBJ1-1, with 8 bases aligning to TRBD1. Germline V gene sequence: CDR1 SGHKS, CDR2 YYEKEE (reference sequence). The CDR3 is 15 residues long. V gave up 4 bases and J gave up 6 bases; unmatched junction bases: 11. CDR3 bases: TGTGCCAGCAGCCCGGTTGTGGACAGGGTAGCTGAAGCTTTCTTT. It is translated as CASSPVVDRVAEAFF.

The CDR3 spells CATWTGRGNTIYF. The CDR3 bases are TGTGCCACTTGGACAGGTCGTGGAAACACCATATATTTT. This chain connects TRBV28 to TRBJ1-3, with 7 bases identical to TRBD1. This CDR3 has 13 amino acids. The germline V gene has CDR1 MDHEN and CDR2 SYDVKM. Unmatched junction bases numbered 6, after V lost 10 bases and J lost 3 bases.

The chain recombines TRBV12-5 with TRBJ2-7; TRBD1 matches 7 bases. The trim removed 4 bases at V and 1 base at J, leaving 13 bases unmatched. There are 17 residues in the CDR3. From germline, CDR1 is LGHNT and CDR2 FRNRAP. Written as DNA, the CDR3 is TGTGCTAGTGGTTCGCACCTCCGACAGGGCTTATCCTACGAGCAGTACTTC. Encoded protein: CASGSHLRQGLSYEQYF. Based on the CDR3 plus reference TRBV12-5 and TRBJ2-7, the full variable domain is DARVTQTPRHKVTEMGQEVTMRCQPILGHNTVFWYRQTMMQGLELLAYFRNRAPLDDSGMPKDRFSAEMPDATLATLKIQPSEPRDSAVYFCASGSHLRQGLSYEQYFGPGTRLTVT.

V gene TRBV29-1 combines with J gene TRBJ2-1; the D gene is possibly TRBD2 (6 bases). CDR3 length equals 14 residues. V lost 6 bases and J 5 bases, leaving 17 bases between the germline ends. CDR1 and CDR2 (germline): SQVTM, ANQGSEA. In DNA form, the CDR3 reads TGCAGCGTCCGGGAGTGGGACGGAAACAATGAGCAGTTCTTC. Its translation is CSVREWDGNNEQFF.

V gene TRBV7-2 combines with J gene TRBJ2-7; weak D call: TRBD2 (5 bases). The CDR3 sequence is 15 residues long. V was pared by 5 bases and J by 6 bases, with 20 bases between. In germline, CDR1 is SGHTA, CDR2 FQGNSA. The CDR3 here is CASSPGAVFRLEQYF. The CDR3 DNA is TGTGCCAGCAGCCCAGGAGCGGTTTTTAGGCTCGAGCAGTACTTC.

The chain combines TRBV9 with TRBJ1-5, with 7 nucleotides matching TRBD1. The CDR3 contains 13 residues. The germline CDR1 and CDR2 sequences are SGDLS and YYNGEE. V shed 2 bases and J 5 bases; nucleotides not matched to a gene: 1. The CDR3 coding sequence is TGTGCCAGCAGCGTTGACAGGGATCAGCCCCAGCATTTT. Its protein product is CASSVDRDQPQHF. The full variable domain, rest sourced from reference TRBV9 and TRBJ1-5, is DSGVTQTPKHLITATGQRVTLRCSPRSGDLSVYWYQQSLDQGLQFLIQYYNGEERAKGNILERFSAQQFPDLHSELNLSSLELGDSALYFCASSVDRDQPQHFGDGTRLSIL.

V gene TRBV30 combines with J gene TRBJ1-3; D not certain. This CDR3 region has 13 residues. V lost 3 bases and J 0 bases, leaving 6 bases between the germline ends. Germline values: CDR1 GTSNPN, CDR2 SVGIG (reference sequence). The CDR3 DNA follows: TGTGCCTGGAGCATAGACTCTGGAAACACCATATATTTT. This encodes CAWSIDSGNTIYF.

V usage is TRBV9 and J usage is TRBJ2-3; TRBD2 matches 11 bases. This CDR3 is built from 17 residues. The trim removed 3 bases at V and 2 bases at J, leaving 8 bases unmatched. Germline values: CDR1 SGDLS, CDR2 YYNGEE. DNA for the CDR3: TGTGCCAGCAGCGCTGCCGGGACTAGCGGATCCACAGATACGCAGTATTTT. Residues: CASSAAGTSGSTDTQYF. The full variable domain, with the rest looked up from reference TRBV9 and TRBJ2-3, is DSGVTQTPKHLITATGQRVTLRCSPRSGDLSVYWYQQSLDQGLQFLIQYYNGEERAKGNILERFSAQQFPDLHSELNLSSLELGDSALYFCASSAAGTSGSTDTQYFGPGTRLTVL.

A word on this clone: Other nucleotide sequences in the sample specify the same CDR3. The chain is built from TRBV7-9 and TRBJ1-5; D not resolved. Trimming removed 3 bases at V and 4 bases at J, with 10 bases between. The germline CDR1 and CDR2 sequences are SEHNR and FQNEAQ (reference sequence). The CDR3 runs 14 residues. CDR3 bases: TGTGCCAGCAGCTTCAACAGTCCAAATCAGCCCCAGCATTTT. Translated: CASSFNSPNQPQHF.

This chain connects TRBV5-8 to TRBJ1-6; 9 nucleotides match TRBD1. The CDR3 length is 14 residues. V lost 4 bases to trimming and J lost 9 bases; unmatched junction nucleotides: 5. Germline assignment: CDR1 SGHTS and CDR2 YDEGEE. CDR3 residues: CASSQGQGGSPLHF. CDR3 nucleotides: TGTGCCAGCAGCCAGGGACAGGGAGGTTCACCCCTCCACTTT.